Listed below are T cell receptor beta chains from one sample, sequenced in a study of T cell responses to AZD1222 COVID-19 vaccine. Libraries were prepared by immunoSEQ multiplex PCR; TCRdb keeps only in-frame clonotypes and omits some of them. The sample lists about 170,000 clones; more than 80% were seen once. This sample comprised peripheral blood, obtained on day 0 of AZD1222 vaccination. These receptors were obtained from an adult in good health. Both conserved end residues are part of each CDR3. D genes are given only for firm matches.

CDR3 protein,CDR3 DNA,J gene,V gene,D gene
CASSERADITSYEQYF,TGCGCCAGCAGTGAACGGGCCGATATCACCTCCTACGAGCAGTACTTC,TRBJ2-7,TRBV10-1,-
CASRQGRETQYF,TGTGCCAGCCGACAGGGGCGGGAGACCCAGTACTTC,TRBJ2-5,TRBV6-5,TRBD1
CASTLGGLSGNTIYF,TGTGCCAGCACCCTCGGAGGTTTGTCTGGAAACACCATATATTTT,TRBJ1-3,TRBV25-1,-
CASSYSGPEGNYGYTF,TGTGCCAGCAGTTACTCAGGGCCTGAGGGTAACTATGGCTACACCTTC,TRBJ1-2,TRBV6-5,-
CATSDGGAPQDTEAFF,TGTGCCACCAGTGATGGGGGGGCCCCCCAGGACACTGAAGCTTTCTTT,TRBJ1-1,TRBV24-1,-
CASAGGSGYEQYF,TGCGCCAGCGCCGGGGGGTCGGGTTACGAGCAGTACTTC,TRBJ2-7,TRBV5-1,TRBD2
CASSPMRFIQGMGTEAFF,TGTGCCAGCTCACCAATGAGATTTATTCAGGGGATGGGCACTGAAGCTTTCTTT,TRBJ1-1,TRBV18,-
CASRSELYGGWYF,TGCGCCAGCAGATCGGAACTTTACGGGGGGTGGTACTTC,TRBJ2-7,TRBV5-1,TRBD2
CASSESGLEAQHF,TGCGCCAGCAGTGAATCAGGACTGGAGGCCCAGCATTTT,TRBJ1-5,TRBV10-1,-
CASSTLNGPLSNQPQHF,TGTGCCAGCAGCACACTGAACGGTCCCCTTAGCAATCAGCCCCAGCATTTT,TRBJ1-5,TRBV5-5,-
CASSQVNRGVTFF,TGTGCCAGCAGCCAAGTAAACCGGGGAGTAACTTTCTTT,TRBJ1-1,TRBV3-1/TRBV3-2,-
CASSLETGSNEQFF,TGTGCCAGCAGCTTAGAGACAGGTTCAAATGAGCAGTTCTTC,TRBJ2-1,TRBV11-3,-
CASRPRVGDSPLHF,TGTGCCAGCAGACCCAGGGTTGGGGATTCACCCCTCCACTTT,TRBJ1-6,TRBV2,-
CASSLGGRGQGASGYTF,TGTGCCAGCAGCCTAGGAGGCCGGGGACAGGGGGCGAGTGGCTACACCTTC,TRBJ1-2,TRBV7-9,TRBD1
CASSVDTGELFF,TGCGCCAGCAGTGTAGACACCGGGGAGCTGTTTTTT,TRBJ2-2,TRBV10-1,-
CASKRTASGELFF,TGTGCCAGCAAAAGGACGGCCTCCGGGGAGCTGTTTTTT,TRBJ2-2,TRBV27,-
CASRNRGKNSPLHF,TGTGCCAGCAGGAACAGGGGGAAAAATTCACCCCTCCACTTT,TRBJ1-6,TRBV6-5,TRBD1
CASSEFSGRSGNTIYF,TGTGCCAGCAGTGAATTTTCGGGCCGCTCTGGAAACACCATATATTTT,TRBJ1-3,TRBV25-1,-
CASSADSEAFF,TGTGCCAGCAGCGCGGACAGTGAAGCTTTCTTT,TRBJ1-1,TRBV7-9,-
CASSHMNSWRVYNEQFF,TGTGCCAGCAGCCACATGAACAGCTGGCGGGTCTACAATGAGCAGTTCTTC,TRBJ2-1,TRBV14,-